The 5 T cell receptor beta chains below all came from one sample that was sequenced in a study of T cells after yellow fever vaccination. TCRdb recomputed calls from the 5' RACE reads with MiXCR, one row per CDR3 protein. The sample has 500,000 to 550,000 distinct CDR3 sequences, 21% seen once. The sequences come from PBMCs, collected 21 days after the first yellow fever vaccination. These receptors all stem from a man between 18 and 35 years old who received the YFV17D yellow fever vaccine.

The table lists this clonotype with a few counts. Written as DNA, the CDR3 is TGCGCCAGCAGCCAACCTCTTATTAGCGGGGGGGTCTACAATGAGCAGTTCTTC. It yields the protein CASSQPLISGGVYNEQFF. The gene calls are TRBV4-1 and TRBJ2-1; 11 bases are shared with TRBD2. The CDR3 sequence is 18 residues long. Germline lookup yields CDR1 MGHRA and CDR2 YSYEKL. The ends lost 2 bases at V and 3 bases at J; junction bases unmatched: 9.

This clonotype was seen only a few times. The V and J genes are TRBV12-3 or TRBV12-4 and TRBJ2-2; D perhaps matches TRBD1 (6 bases). Trimming pared 7 bases from V and 7 bases from J, leaving 22 bases between. The length of the CDR3 is 16 residues. CDR3 amino acids: CASTLLGQGKIGELFF. The CDR3 nucleotides read TGTGCCAGCACCCTACTAGGTCAGGGGAAGATCGGGGAGCTGTTTTTT.

This chain connects TRBV20-1 to TRBJ2-3; D might be TRBD1 (5 bases). From germline, CDR1 is DFQATT and CDR2 SNEGSKA (reference sequence). There are 13 residues in the CDR3. V gave up 0 bases and J gave up 7 bases, with 11 bases separating them. The CDR3 loop is CSARDPGLYTQYF. As DNA, the CDR3 is TGCAGTGCTAGAGATCCAGGGCTCTATACGCAGTATTTT.

The gene calls are TRBV30 and TRBJ2-1, with D perhaps TRBD2 (7 bases). This CDR3 has 13 amino acids. Trimming stripped 5 bases from V and 7 bases from J, with 15 bases between. In germline, CDR1 is GTSNPN, CDR2 SVGIG (reference sequence). Written as DNA, the CDR3 is TGTGCCTGGCGGTGGGGGGGCCGAAATGAGCAGTTCTTC. This gives the protein CAWRWGGRNEQFF.

V gene TRBV10-3 combines with J gene TRBJ2-3; a weak D match, TRBD2 (7 bases). V was pared by 10 bases and J by 3 bases, with 23 bases between. This CDR3 has 16 residues. Germline CDR1 reads ENHRY; CDR2 reads SYGVKD. The CDR3, as DNA: TGTGCCAACTCCGGCGGGGGCCCAACTGGGACAGATACGCAGTATTTT. Translation gives CANSGGGPTGTDTQYF.